This T cell receptor (beta chain) was documented in a study of long-term antiretroviral therapy in people with HIV. Regarding the study as a whole: Transplant-donor-level diversity was not reached after ART, though diversity increased. Clonal expansions arising prior to ART prevailed in the repertoire at every time point.

An immunoSEQ assay, version v3.0, was performed at survey level. Data came from immunoSEQ multiplex PCR; TCRdb stores just in-frame clones and leaves some out. The sample lists about 20,000 clones, more than 75% occurring once. This clone was seen a handful of times. Its target is unknown. Every donor had one or more pre-ART and two or more post-ART PBMC samples. Sequenced here: unsorted PBMCs, sampled roughly 2.7 years after starting antiretroviral therapy. This clonotype originated in a woman aged 45-60 years with HIV.

DNA of the CDR3: TGTGCCAGCAGGTCGGGACCCCTAAACACCATATATTTT. This encodes CASRSGPLNTIYF. The genes are TRBV2 and TRBJ1-3; a weak D match, TRBD1 (5 bases). CDR3 size: 13 residues. Trimming stripped 6 bases from V and 6 bases from J, with 12 bases between. Germline V gives CDR1 SNHLY, CDR2 FYNNEI.